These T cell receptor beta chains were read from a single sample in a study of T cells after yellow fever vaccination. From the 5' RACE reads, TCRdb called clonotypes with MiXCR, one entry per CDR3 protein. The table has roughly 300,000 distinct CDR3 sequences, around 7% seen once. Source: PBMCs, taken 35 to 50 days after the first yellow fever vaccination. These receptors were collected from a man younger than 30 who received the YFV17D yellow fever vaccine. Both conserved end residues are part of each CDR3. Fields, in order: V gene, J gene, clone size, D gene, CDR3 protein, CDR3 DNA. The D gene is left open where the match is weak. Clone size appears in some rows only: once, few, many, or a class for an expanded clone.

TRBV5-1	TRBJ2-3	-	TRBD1	CASSFFRQGGDTQYF	TGCGCCAGCAGCTTCTTCAGACAGGGTGGAGATACGCAGTATTTT
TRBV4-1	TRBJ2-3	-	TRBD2	CASKAGLAGGDTQYF	TGCGCCAGCAAGGCGGGACTAGCGGGGGGAGATACGCAGTATTTT
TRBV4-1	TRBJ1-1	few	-	CASSQEGRQLSNTEAFF	TGCGCCAGCAGCCAAGAGGGGCGACAACTCTCGAACACTGAAGCTTTCTTT
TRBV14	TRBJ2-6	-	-	CASSQQSGANVLTF	TGTGCCAGCAGCCAACAATCTGGGGCCAACGTCCTGACTTTC
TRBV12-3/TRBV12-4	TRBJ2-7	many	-	CASSPPPGYEQYF	TGTGCCAGCAGTCCCCCTCCGGGATACGAGCAGTACTTC
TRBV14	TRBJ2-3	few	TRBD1	CASSQEFRDRAGQDTQYF	TGTGCCAGCAGCCAAGAATTCCGGGACAGGGCTGGGCAGGATACGCAGTATTTT
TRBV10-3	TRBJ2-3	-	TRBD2	CAISARLAGGSTDTQYF	TGTGCCATCAGTGCAAGATTAGCGGGGGGGTCTACAGATACGCAGTATTTT
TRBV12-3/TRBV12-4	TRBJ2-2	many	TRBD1	CASSLAGQGYRELFF	TGTGCCAGCAGTTTAGCTGGACAGGGTTATCGGGAGCTGTTTTTT
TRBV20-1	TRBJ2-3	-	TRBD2	CSAATSGGLRLDTQYF	TGCAGTGCAGCCACTAGCGGGGGCCTAAGGTTAGATACGCAGTATTTT
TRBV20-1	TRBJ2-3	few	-	CSAREGRDTQYF	TGCAGTGCTAGAGAAGGGAGGGATACGCAGTATTTT
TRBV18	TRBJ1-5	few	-	CASSVQDDQPQHF	TGTGCCAGCTCCGTCCAGGACGATCAGCCCCAGCATTTT
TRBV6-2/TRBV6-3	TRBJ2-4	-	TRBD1	CASGYSGTGNIQYF	TGTGCCAGTGGATACTCCGGGACAGGAAACATTCAGTACTTC
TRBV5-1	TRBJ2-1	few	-	CASSLDPEGEQFF	TGCGCCAGCAGCTTGGACCCCGAGGGGGAGCAGTTCTTC
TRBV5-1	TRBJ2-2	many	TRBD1	CASRARDRGTGELFF	TGCGCCAGCAGGGCCCGGGACAGGGGCACCGGGGAGCTGTTTTTT
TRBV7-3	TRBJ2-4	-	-	CASSLNAAEGPLNIQYF	TGTGCCAGCAGCTTAAACGCGGCAGAAGGGCCCCTAAACATTCAGTACTTC
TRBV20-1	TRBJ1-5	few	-	CSAIPLGMYQPQHF	TGCAGTGCCATCCCGCTTGGAATGTATCAGCCCCAGCATTTT
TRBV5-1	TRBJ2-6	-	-	CASSQMSGANVLTF	TGCGCCAGCAGCCAAATGTCTGGGGCCAACGTCCTGACTTTC
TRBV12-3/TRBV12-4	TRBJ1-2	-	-	CASTFRPNYGYTF	TGTGCCAGCACCTTTCGGCCTAACTATGGCTACACCTTC
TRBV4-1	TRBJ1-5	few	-	CASSLREVGNQPQHF	TGCGCCAGCAGCCTCAGGGAGGTCGGCAATCAGCCCCAGCATTTT
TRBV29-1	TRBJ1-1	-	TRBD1	CSAQGQGTEAFF	TGCAGCGCTCAGGGACAGGGAACTGAAGCTTTCTTT
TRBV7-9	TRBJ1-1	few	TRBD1	CASSTVQGSYTEAFF	TGTGCCAGCAGCACCGTACAGGGGTCGTACACTGAAGCTTTCTTT
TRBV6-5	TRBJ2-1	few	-	CASSRRDTTYNEQFF	TGTGCCAGCAGCCGCCGGGACACCACCTACAATGAGCAGTTCTTC
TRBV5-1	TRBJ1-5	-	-	CASSLWGAENQPQHF	TGCGCCAGCAGCCTGTGGGGGGCTGAAAATCAGCCCCAGCATTTT
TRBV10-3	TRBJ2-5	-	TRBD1	CAINPGQGEETQYF	TGTGCCATCAATCCCGGACAGGGGGAAGAGACCCAGTACTTC
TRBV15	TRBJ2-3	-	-	CATSRGQGGGTDTQYF	TGTGCCACCAGCAGAGGCCAAGGCGGGGGCACAGATACGCAGTATTTT
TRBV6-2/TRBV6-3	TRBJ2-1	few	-	CASSYSQAWARYNEQFF	TGTGCCAGCAGTTACTCCCAGGCGTGGGCCCGATACAATGAGCAGTTCTTC
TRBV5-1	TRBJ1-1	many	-	CASDLISPSTEAFF	TGCGCCAGCGATCTCATAAGTCCCAGCACTGAAGCTTTCTTT
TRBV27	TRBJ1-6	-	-	CASSLWAPPAPLHF	TGTGCCAGCAGTTTATGGGCCCCACCGGCACCCCTCCACTTT
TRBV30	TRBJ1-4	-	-	CAWSVGPGRGEKLFF	TGTGCCTGGAGTGTGGGGCCGGGCCGAGGGGAAAAACTGTTTTTT
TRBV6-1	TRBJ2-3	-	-	CASRKTSTDTQYF	TGTGCCAGCAGAAAAACTAGCACAGATACGCAGTATTTT
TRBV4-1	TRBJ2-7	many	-	CASSQERGGLYEQYF	TGCGCCAGCAGCCAAGAAAGGGGCGGATTATACGAGCAGTACTTC
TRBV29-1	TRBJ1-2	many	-	CSVTGYYGYTF	TGCAGCGTAACGGGGTACTATGGCTACACCTTC
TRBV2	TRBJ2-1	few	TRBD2	CASSESVGTSTNEQFF	TGTGCCAGCAGTGAAAGTGTTGGGACTAGCACAAATGAGCAGTTCTTC
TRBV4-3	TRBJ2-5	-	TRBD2	CASSQVLAGGQETQYF	TGCGCCAGCAGCCAAGTCCTAGCGGGGGGACAAGAGACCCAGTACTTC
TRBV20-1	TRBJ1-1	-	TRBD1	CSARQGLNTEAFF	TGCAGTGCAAGACAGGGTCTGAACACTGAAGCTTTCTTT
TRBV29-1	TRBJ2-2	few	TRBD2	CSACSGADTGELFF	TGCAGCGCTTGTAGCGGGGCTGACACCGGGGAGCTGTTTTTT
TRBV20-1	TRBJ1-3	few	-	CSARVDSGNTIYF	TGCAGTGCTAGAGTAGACTCTGGAAACACCATATATTTT
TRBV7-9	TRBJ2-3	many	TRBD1	CASSIRQGVDTQYF	TGTGCCAGCAGCATTAGACAGGGGGTGGATACGCAGTATTTT
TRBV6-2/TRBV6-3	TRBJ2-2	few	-	CATLGNHRDTGELFF	TGTGCCACCCTGGGGAACCACCGGGACACCGGGGAGCTGTTTTTT
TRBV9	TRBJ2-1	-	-	CASSVGSVLYNEQFF	TGTGCCAGCAGCGTGGGCAGTGTACTTTACAATGAGCAGTTCTTC
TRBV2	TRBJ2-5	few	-	CASSAREETQYF	TGTGCCAGCAGCGCTAGGGAGGAGACCCAGTACTTC
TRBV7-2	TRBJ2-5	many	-	CASSGTGGAKTQYF	TGTGCCAGCAGCGGTACTGGGGGGGCAAAGACCCAGTACTTC
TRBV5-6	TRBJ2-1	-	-	CASTFNYNEQFF	TGTGCCAGCACCTTCAATTACAATGAGCAGTTCTTC
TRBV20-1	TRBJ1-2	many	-	CSARDQGSYGYTF	TGCAGTGCTAGAGACCAGGGGAGCTATGGCTACACCTTC
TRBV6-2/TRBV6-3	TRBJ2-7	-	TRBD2	CASSLTRAGATYEQYF	TGTGCCAGCAGCCTCACCCGAGCGGGGGCCACCTACGAGCAGTACTTC
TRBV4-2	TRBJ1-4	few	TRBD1	CASSQERGLGEKLFF	TGTGCCAGCAGCCAAGAAAGGGGGCTAGGTGAAAAACTGTTTTTT
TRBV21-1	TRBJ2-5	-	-	CASSPGGGPYQETQYF	TGTGCCAGCAGCCCCGGGGGAGGCCCGTACCAAGAGACCCAGTACTTC
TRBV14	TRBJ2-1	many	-	CASSQHRTPYNEQFF	TGTGCCAGCAGCCAACACAGGACGCCCTACAATGAGCAGTTCTTC
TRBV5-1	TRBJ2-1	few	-	CASSSEGYPYNEQFF	TGCGCCAGCAGCTCGGAGGGGTACCCCTACAATGAGCAGTTCTTC
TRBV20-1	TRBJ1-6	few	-	CSARDNSYNSPLHF	TGCAGTGCTAGAGACAATTCATATAATTCACCCCTCCACTTT
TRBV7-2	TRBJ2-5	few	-	CASSLREIETQYF	TGTGCCAGCAGCTTAAGGGAGATTGAGACCCAGTACTTC
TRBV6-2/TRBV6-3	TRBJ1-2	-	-	CASSSTYAVGYTF	TGTGCCAGCAGTTCCACGTACGCAGTCGGCTACACCTTC
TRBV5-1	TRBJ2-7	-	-	CASSRGHTAYEQYF	TGCGCCAGCAGCAGGGGCCACACCGCCTACGAGCAGTACTTC
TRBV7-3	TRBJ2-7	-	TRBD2	CASSPDSGGLYEQYF	TGTGCCAGCAGCCCCGATAGCGGGGGGCTCTACGAGCAGTACTTC
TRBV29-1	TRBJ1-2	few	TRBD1	CSVRPLGQDGYTF	TGCAGCGTTCGCCCCCTGGGACAGGATGGCTACACCTTC
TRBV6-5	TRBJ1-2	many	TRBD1	CASSRQGGGYTF	TGTGCCAGCAGCCGACAGGGGGGTGGCTACACCTTC
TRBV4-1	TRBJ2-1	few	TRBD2	CASSQARLAGPEQFF	TGCGCCAGCAGCCAAGCCCGGCTAGCGGGGCCCGAGCAGTTCTTC
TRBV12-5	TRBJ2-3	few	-	CASGPETDTQYF	TGTGCTAGTGGTCCGGAGACAGATACGCAGTATTTT
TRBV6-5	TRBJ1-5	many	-	CASSYSRPSNQPQHF	TGTGCCAGCAGTTACTCGAGACCGAGCAATCAGCCCCAGCATTTT